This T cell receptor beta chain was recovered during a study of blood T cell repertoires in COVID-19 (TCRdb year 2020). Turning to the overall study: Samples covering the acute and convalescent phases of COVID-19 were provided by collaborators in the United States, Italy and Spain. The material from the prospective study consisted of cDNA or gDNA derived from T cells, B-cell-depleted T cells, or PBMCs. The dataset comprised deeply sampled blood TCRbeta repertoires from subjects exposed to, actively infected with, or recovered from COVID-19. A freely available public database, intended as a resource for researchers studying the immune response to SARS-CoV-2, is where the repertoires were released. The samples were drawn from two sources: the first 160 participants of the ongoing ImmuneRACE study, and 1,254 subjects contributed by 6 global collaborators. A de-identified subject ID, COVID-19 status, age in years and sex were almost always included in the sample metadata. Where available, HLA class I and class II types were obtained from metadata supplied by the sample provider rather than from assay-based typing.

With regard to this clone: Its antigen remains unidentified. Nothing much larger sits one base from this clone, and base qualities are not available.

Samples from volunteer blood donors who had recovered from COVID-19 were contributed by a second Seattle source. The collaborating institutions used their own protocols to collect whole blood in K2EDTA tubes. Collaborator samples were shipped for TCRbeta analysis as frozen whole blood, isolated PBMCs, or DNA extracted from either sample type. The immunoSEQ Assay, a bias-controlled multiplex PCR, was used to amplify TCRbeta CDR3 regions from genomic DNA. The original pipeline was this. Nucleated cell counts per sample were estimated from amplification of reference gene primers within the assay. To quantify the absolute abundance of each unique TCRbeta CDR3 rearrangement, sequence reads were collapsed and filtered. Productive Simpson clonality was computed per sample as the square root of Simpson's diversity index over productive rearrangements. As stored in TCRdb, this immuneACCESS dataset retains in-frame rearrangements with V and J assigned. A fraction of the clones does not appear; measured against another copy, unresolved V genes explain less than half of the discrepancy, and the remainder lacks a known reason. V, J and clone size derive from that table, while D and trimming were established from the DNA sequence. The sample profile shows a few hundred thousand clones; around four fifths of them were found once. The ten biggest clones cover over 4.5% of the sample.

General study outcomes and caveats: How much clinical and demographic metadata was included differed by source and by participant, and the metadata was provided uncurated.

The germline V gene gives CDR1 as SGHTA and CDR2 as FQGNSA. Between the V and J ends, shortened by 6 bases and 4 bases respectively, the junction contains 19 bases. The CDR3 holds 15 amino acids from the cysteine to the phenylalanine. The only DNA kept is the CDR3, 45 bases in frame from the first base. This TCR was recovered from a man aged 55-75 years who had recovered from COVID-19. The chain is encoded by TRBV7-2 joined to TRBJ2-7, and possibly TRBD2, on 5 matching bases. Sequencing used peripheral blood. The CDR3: CASSIGSVLKYEQYF. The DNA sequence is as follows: TGTGCCAGCAGTATAGGGAGCGTTCTGAAGTACGAGCAGTACTTC.